This T cell receptor beta chain was sequenced in a study of T cell repertoires in cytomegalovirus infection. Study as a whole: Matching HLA type and CMV infection were both indicated by public TCR beta signatures. Study results and caveats: CMV-specific HLA-C-restricted TCR beta clonotypes dominated the ex vivo response. Carriers of CMV and the relevant HLA type were discriminated by public TCR beta frequency.

MiXCR, run by TCRdb on the reads, gives a single entry per CDR3 protein. This table holds a few hundred thousand distinct CDR3 sequences, roughly an eighth found once. Comments on this clonotype: Antigen specificity is unknown.

Sequenced material: PBMCs. The sequence came from a human donor in good health (CMV status not recorded). Some clones in this sample may be carry-over from other donors' samples.

This CDR3 reads CSVVWSYGYTF. The CDR3 nucleotides are TGCAGCGTTGTGTGGAGCTATGGCTACACCTTC. The chain carries TRBV29-1 and TRBJ1-2, with D unclear. Per germline, CDR1 SQVTM and CDR2 ANQGSEA. Trimming removed 4 bases from V and 4 bases from J, with 7 bases in between. The CDR3 sequence is 11 residues long.